A single sample is the source of the 17 T cell receptor beta chains below, sequenced in a study of regulatory T cells in long-lasting Graves disease. Time point of the sample: newly diagnosed GD, antithyroid drugs for less than 3 months. PBMC RNA served as the TCR library source. According to the study, TCR beta libraries were built with iRepertoire HTBI primers and CDR3-region Arm-PCR. From the multiplex PCR reads, TCRdb called clonotypes with MiXCR, one entry per CDR3 protein. In the table there are hundreds of thousands of distinct CDR3 sequences, roughly 18% of which are singletons. The material sequenced was peripheral blood mononuclear cells (PBMCs), taken at new diagnosis, from a patient treated with antithyroid drugs. All receptors come from a female donor with Graves disease.

This chain joins TRBV24-1 and TRBJ1-1; no clear D. Trimming left V 5 bases short and J 10 bases short, with 13 bases between. CDR3 length: 12 amino acids. The V gene's germline CDR1 is KGHDR and CDR2 SFDVKD. The CDR3 loop reads CATSGSSEGAFF. Here the CDR3 DNA reads TGTGCCACCAGTGGTTCGAGCGAGGGAGCTTTCTTT.

V usage is TRBV20-1 and J usage is TRBJ2-1; 16 nucleotides match TRBD2. The V and J ends lost 6 bases and 8 bases, in that order; junction bases with no gene match: 13. CDR3 length: 17 residues. Germline assignment: CDR1 DFQATT and CDR2 SNEGSKA (reference sequence). CDR3 bases: TGCAGTGCACACCCACCGGGACTAGCGGGAGGGCAGGATGAGCAGTTCTTC. Translated: CSAHPPGLAGGQDEQFF.

This clonotype was counted ten times or more. The chain is built from TRBV2 and TRBJ2-3, with 11 bases that match TRBD2. The CDR3 totals 14 residues. Germline loops: CDR1 SNHLY, CDR2 FYNNEI. V trimming: 8 bases; J trimming: 1 base; junction bases outside the gene matches: 2. CDR3 in DNA: TGTGCCAGCGATAGCGGGAGGGGCACAGATACGCAGTATTTT. It yields the protein CASDSGRGTDTQYF.

There are many counts of this clonotype. This rearrangement joins TRBV2 to TRBJ1-1; no clear D gene. Trimming stripped 6 bases from V and 7 bases from J, with 12 bases between. Germline V gene lookup returns CDR1 SNHLY and CDR2 FYNNEI. The CDR3 length is 12 residues. DNA for the CDR3: TGTGCCAGCAGGGTCGACCACGTTGAAGCTTTCTTT. Its translation is CASRVDHVEAFF.

In this sample, this clonotype turned up many times. The chain couples TRBV19 to TRBJ2-3; D gene uncertain. V was pared by 6 bases and J by 2 bases, with 6 bases between. This CDR3 comprises 12 residues. CDR1 and CDR2 (germline): LNHDA, SQIVND (reference sequence). The DNA of the CDR3 is TGTGCCAGTAGGGCGTCCACAGATACGCAGTATTTT. Translation: CASRASTDTQYF.

Ten or more counts support this clonotype. The chain combines TRBV10-3 with TRBJ2-3, with D perhaps matching TRBD2 (5 bases). The CDR3 sequence is 13 residues long. With 11 bases removed from V and 2 bases from J, the gap between germline ends came to 14 bases. The germline V gene has CDR1 ENHRY and CDR2 SYGVKD. The CDR3 region is CAAGERYTDTQYF. The CDR3 nucleotides are TGTGCCGCCGGGGAGCGCTACACAGATACGCAGTATTTT.

There are many counts of this clonotype. The chain links TRBV27 to TRBJ1-2; D is ambiguous. The ends were cut back, 4 bases at V and 5 bases at J, with 14 bases in the middle. CDR1 and CDR2 from the germline V gene are MNHEY and SMNVEV (reference sequence). The length of the CDR3 is 14 residues. The CDR3, as DNA: TGTGCCAGCAGTTCGGGCCAATTGGGGTATGGCTACACCTTC. Amino acids: CASSSGQLGYGYTF.

In its sample, this clonotype was seen many times. The chain has TRBV12-3 or TRBV12-4 and TRBJ1-6; no reliable D call. The germline V and J ends were trimmed by 6 bases and 7 bases, with 10 bases remaining between them. This CDR3 spans 13 amino acids. The CDR3 region is CASRGAPNSPLHF. The DNA for the CDR3 is TGTGCCAGCAGGGGTGCTCCGAATTCACCCCTCCACTTT.

With regard to this clonotype: A much larger clone differs by one base, so this may be a read error. V gene TRBV2 combines with J gene TRBJ2-7, with 8 nucleotides matching TRBD1. This CDR3 has 14 amino acids. The V gene end was trimmed by 6 bases and the J gene end by 2 bases; junction bases not matched to a gene: 6. Germline V gene lookup returns CDR1 SNHLY and CDR2 FYNNEI. The CDR3 loop reads CASRQATGAYEQYF. The CDR3 nucleotides are TGTGCCAGCAGACAAGCGACAGGGGCCTACGAGCAGTACTTC.

This clonotype was counted at least ten times. The chain is built from TRBV12-3 or TRBV12-4 and TRBJ1-5, with D hard to call. V gave up 4 bases and J gave up 9 bases, with 22 bases separating them. The CDR3 contains 16 residues. The CDR3 protein is CASSSSREDGFRPQHF. The CDR3 DNA is TGTGCCAGCAGTTCCTCGAGGGAGGACGGGTTTCGGCCCCAGCATTTT.

This clonotype appeared many times. V usage is TRBV27 and J usage is TRBJ2-7; TRBD2 matches 12 bases. This CDR3 comprises 15 residues. Unmatched junction bases numbered 6, after V lost 4 bases and J lost 5 bases. Germline V gene lookup returns CDR1 MNHEY and CDR2 SMNVEV (reference sequence). The CDR3 DNA reads as TGTGCCAGCAGTTCCCGGACTAGCGGGACCGACGAGCAGTACTTC. This encodes CASSSRTSGTDEQYF.

This clonotype was recorded many times. The rearrangement uses TRBV2 and TRBJ2-7; 8 bases match TRBD1. The V gene's germline CDR1 is SNHLY and CDR2 FYNNEI. V gave up 10 bases and J gave up 0 bases; unmatched junction bases: 5. CDR3 length: 13 amino acids. The CDR3 sequence: CATAGTGSYEQYF. DNA of the CDR3: TGTGCCACCGCCGGGACAGGCTCCTACGAGCAGTACTTC.

This clonotype was counted ten times or more. This sequence joins TRBV2 and TRBJ1-2; no clear D gene. Germline CDR1 and CDR2: SNHLY and FYNNEI. The V end lost 11 bases, the J end lost 4 bases, and 5 bases lay between the germline ends. The CDR3 totals 9 residues. This CDR3 is CAEGYGYTF. The DNA of the CDR3 is TGTGCCGAAGGCTATGGCTACACCTTC.

This clonotype was seen at least ten times. This chain joins TRBV10-3 and TRBJ2-7; 7 bases align to TRBD1. Germline values: CDR1 ENHRY, CDR2 SYGVKD. The CDR3 covers 13 residues. V lost 11 bases to trimming and J lost 6 bases; unmatched junction nucleotides: 13. The CDR3 nucleotides read TGTGCCGTCAAACCGCAGGGGGAAGGCGAGCAGTACTTC. Encoded protein: CAVKPQGEGEQYF.

There are many counts of this clonotype. The chain links TRBV27 to TRBJ2-3; D may match TRBD1 or TRBD2 (6 bases each). The CDR3 runs 14 residues. The V gene's germline CDR1 is MNHEY and CDR2 SMNVEV (reference sequence). V was pared by 8 bases and J by 1 base, with 13 bases between. The CDR3 here is CASGGGIGTDTQYF. The CDR3 bases are TGTGCCAGCGGGGGCGGGATTGGCACAGATACGCAGTATTTT.

This clonotype was picked up many times. The chain links TRBV27 to TRBJ1-2, with 11 positions matching TRBD1. Germline V lookup: CDR1 MNHEY, CDR2 SMNVEV (reference sequence). After removal of 5 bases from V and 4 bases from J, the junction contained 12 bases not matched to a gene. This CDR3 has 17 residues. The CDR3 DNA sequence: TGTGCCAGCAGTCCAATACCCGGGACAGGGGGATCCTATGGCTACACCTTC. Translation: CASSPIPGTGGSYGYTF.

This clonotype was counted ten times or more. The chain recombines TRBV5-6 with TRBJ1-2, with D hard to call. The germline V and J ends were trimmed by 2 bases and 4 bases, with 12 bases remaining between them. Germline V CDR1 and CDR2: SGHDT, YYEEEE. The CDR3 consists of 14 residues. CDR3 in amino acids: CASSLRDVGYGYTF. CDR3 in DNA: TGTGCCAGCAGCTTAAGGGATGTTGGCTATGGCTACACCTTC.